Listed below are T cell receptor beta chains from one sample, sequenced in a study of blood T cell repertoires in COVID-19. The method was immunoSEQ multiplex PCR; TCRdb's version includes in-frame clones alone and lacks a portion of them. Found here are about 73,000 clones, approximately 80% of them singletons; the top ten hold roughly 6%. The source material was peripheral blood. Receptors originate from a woman in her sixties or seventies with acute or convalescent COVID-19. CDR3s include the opening cysteine and the closing phenylalanine or tryptophan. D genes are given only for firm matches. A row's size may be missing; if present it is once, few, many or a size class.

j_call: TRBJ2-7; d_call: .; v_call: TRBV5-4; clone_size: .; cdr3_aa: CASSSDRDRLTYEQYF; cdr3_nt: TGTGCCAGCAGCTCCGACAGAGATCGGTTGACCTACGAGCAGTACTTC
j_call: TRBJ2-2; d_call: TRBD2; v_call: TRBV19; clone_size: .; cdr3_aa: CASSRSGLAGVYPGELFF; cdr3_nt: TGTGCCAGTAGTAGATCGGGACTAGCGGGGGTCTACCCCGGGGAGCTGTTTTTT
j_call: TRBJ2-3; d_call: TRBD2; v_call: TRBV11-2; clone_size: .; cdr3_aa: CASSFLLAGMTDTQYF; cdr3_nt: TGTGCCAGCAGCTTCTTACTAGCGGGGATGACGGATACGCAGTATTTT
j_call: TRBJ2-1; d_call: .; v_call: TRBV7-2; clone_size: .; cdr3_aa: CASSLRGAGHNEQFF; cdr3_nt: TGTGCCAGCAGCCTACGGGGGGCCGGACACAATGAGCAGTTCTTC
j_call: TRBJ2-7; d_call: TRBD1; v_call: TRBV2; clone_size: .; cdr3_aa: CASRILGQGNEQYF; cdr3_nt: TGTGCCAGCAGAATTCTCGGACAGGGGAACGAGCAGTACTTC
j_call: TRBJ1-5; d_call: TRBD1; v_call: TRBV5-1; clone_size: .; cdr3_aa: CASSLTGGVNQPQHF; cdr3_nt: TGCGCCAGCAGCCTCACAGGGGGCGTCAATCAGCCCCAGCATTTT
j_call: TRBJ2-5; d_call: .; v_call: TRBV20-1; clone_size: .; cdr3_aa: CSAGLIETQYF; cdr3_nt: TGCAGTGCTGGACTAATAGAGACCCAGTACTTC
j_call: TRBJ1-2; d_call: .; v_call: TRBV14; clone_size: .; cdr3_aa: CASSPGLQEGYTF; cdr3_nt: TGTGCCAGCAGCCCGGGACTTCAGGAGGGCTACACCTTC
j_call: TRBJ1-2; d_call: TRBD1; v_call: TRBV5-1; clone_size: .; cdr3_aa: CASSLEGTGANGYTF; cdr3_nt: TGCGCCAGCAGCTTGGAGGGGACAGGTGCTAATGGCTACACCTTC
j_call: TRBJ2-1; d_call: .; v_call: TRBV5-1; clone_size: .; cdr3_aa: CASTRVGYNEQFF; cdr3_nt: TGCGCCAGCACCCGCGTCGGGTACAATGAGCAGTTCTTC
j_call: TRBJ2-2; d_call: TRBD1; v_call: TRBV4-1; clone_size: .; cdr3_aa: CASSRDSPTNTGELFF; cdr3_nt: TGCGCCAGCAGCCGGGACAGCCCGACGAACACCGGGGAGCTGTTTTTT
j_call: TRBJ1-1; d_call: .; v_call: TRBV6-5; clone_size: once; cdr3_aa: CASSRRQNTEAFF; cdr3_nt: TGTGCCAGCAGCCGTAGACAGAACACTGAAGCTTTCTTT
j_call: TRBJ2-2; d_call: TRBD1; v_call: TRBV10-2; clone_size: .; cdr3_aa: CASSVRQGRLTGELFF; cdr3_nt: TGCGCCAGCAGCGTACGACAGGGGCGTTTGACCGGGGAGCTGTTTTTT
j_call: TRBJ1-2; d_call: .; v_call: TRBV19; clone_size: .; cdr3_aa: CASSYSLYGYTF; cdr3_nt: TGTGCCAGTAGTTACAGCCTATATGGCTACACCTTC
j_call: TRBJ1-2; d_call: TRBD1; v_call: TRBV19; clone_size: .; cdr3_aa: CASSLAGGKGYTF; cdr3_nt: TGTGCCAGTAGTTTGGCAGGGGGTAAAGGCTACACCTTC
j_call: TRBJ1-1; d_call: TRBD1; v_call: TRBV5-1; clone_size: few; cdr3_aa: CASSSGQANTEAFF; cdr3_nt: TGCGCCAGCAGCTCCGGACAGGCGAACACTGAAGCTTTCTTT
j_call: TRBJ2-2; d_call: .; v_call: TRBV2; clone_size: .; cdr3_aa: CASNLAKNTGELFF; cdr3_nt: TGTGCCAGCAATCTAGCGAAGAACACCGGGGAGCTGTTTTTT
j_call: TRBJ1-3; d_call: TRBD1; v_call: TRBV9; clone_size: .; cdr3_aa: CASTQGAGNTIYF; cdr3_nt: TGTGCCAGCACCCAGGGGGCTGGAAACACCATATATTTT
j_call: TRBJ2-1; d_call: TRBD2; v_call: TRBV4-1; clone_size: .; cdr3_aa: CASRISGGAYEQFF; cdr3_nt: TGCGCCAGCAGGATTAGCGGGGGGGCTTATGAGCAGTTCTTC
j_call: TRBJ1-5; d_call: .; v_call: TRBV30; clone_size: few; cdr3_aa: CAWSVRGQPQHF; cdr3_nt: TGTGCCTGGAGTGTAAGGGGTCAGCCCCAGCATTTT
j_call: TRBJ2-3; d_call: .; v_call: TRBV6-6; clone_size: .; cdr3_aa: CASSRPWDSATDTQYF; cdr3_nt: TGTGCCAGCAGTCGCCCATGGGACTCCGCCACAGATACGCAGTATTTT
j_call: TRBJ1-5; d_call: .; v_call: TRBV6-6; clone_size: .; cdr3_aa: CASSYGRRANQPQHF; cdr3_nt: TGTGCCAGCAGTTACGGACGGAGGGCCAATCAGCCCCAGCATTTT